These T cell receptor beta chains were read from a single sample in a study of cytomegalovirus exposure and HLA in healthy donors. Profiling relied on immunoSEQ multiplex PCR, and the TCRdb table lists in-frame clones only, not all of them. This sample's clone table lists some 120,000 clones. The sample was PBMCs. The receptors stem from a young man in good health and CMV-seronegative. Each CDR3 is given with its conserved first and last residue. The D gene is left open where the match is weak.

V gene: TRBV11-2; CDR3 length: 17; J gene: TRBJ2-5; D gene: TRBD1; CDR3 protein: CASSLWTRQGTGETQYF; CDR3 DNA: TGTGCCAGCAGCTTATGGACTCGACAGGGGACAGGAGAGACCCAGTACTTC
V gene: TRBV5-1; CDR3 length: 13; J gene: TRBJ1-1; D gene: TRBD1; CDR3 protein: CASSPGTASEAFF; CDR3 DNA: TGCGCCAGCAGCCCGGGGACAGCTAGTGAAGCTTTCTTT
V gene: TRBV7-6; CDR3 length: 13; J gene: TRBJ2-7; D gene: TRBD2; CDR3 protein: CASSLRGGPEQYF; CDR3 DNA: TGTGCCAGCAGCTTGCGGGGGGGCCCCGAGCAGTACTTC
V gene: TRBV27; CDR3 length: 15; J gene: TRBJ2-3; D gene: TRBD1; CDR3 protein: CASSLGQESTDTQYF; CDR3 DNA: TGTGCCAGCAGTTTGGGACAGGAGAGCACAGATACGCAGTATTTT
V gene: TRBV27; CDR3 length: 14; J gene: TRBJ2-4; D gene: .; CDR3 protein: CASSQTRGANIQYF; CDR3 DNA: TGTGCCAGCAGTCAAACCAGGGGGGCGAACATTCAGTACTTC
V gene: TRBV7-2; CDR3 length: 15; J gene: TRBJ1-4; D gene: .; CDR3 protein: CASSLELAENEKLFF; CDR3 DNA: TGTGCCAGCAGCTTAGAACTTGCCGAAAATGAAAAACTGTTTTTT
V gene: TRBV5-4; CDR3 length: 16; J gene: TRBJ2-5; D gene: .; CDR3 protein: CASSLDPRGGAETQYF; CDR3 DNA: TGTGCCAGCAGCTTGGACCCGAGGGGGGGCGCGGAGACCCAGTACTTC
V gene: TRBV4-3; CDR3 length: 15; J gene: TRBJ2-2; D gene: .; CDR3 protein: CASSQEGGNTGELFF; CDR3 DNA: TGCGCCAGCAGCCAAGAAGGGGGGAACACCGGGGAGCTGTTTTTT
V gene: TRBV7-2; CDR3 length: 15; J gene: TRBJ2-2; D gene: .; CDR3 protein: CASSLRQLNTGELFF; CDR3 DNA: TGTGCCAGCAGCTTAAGACAGCTGAACACCGGGGAGCTGTTTTTT
V gene: TRBV4-2; CDR3 length: 16; J gene: TRBJ2-1; D gene: TRBD2; CDR3 protein: CASSQDQERGNNEQFF; CDR3 DNA: TGTGCCAGCAGCCAAGATCAAGAGCGGGGGAACAATGAGCAGTTCTTC
V gene: TRBV5-4; CDR3 length: 16; J gene: TRBJ2-3; D gene: TRBD2; CDR3 protein: CASRWGGLDLSDTQYF; CDR3 DNA: TGTGCCAGCAGATGGGGGGGACTAGACCTGTCAGATACGCAGTATTTT
V gene: TRBV7-2; CDR3 length: 16; J gene: TRBJ2-3; D gene: TRBD2; CDR3 protein: CASSPRRSGGADTQYF; CDR3 DNA: TGTGCCAGCAGCCCCCGTAGGAGCGGGGGGGCGGATACGCAGTATTTT
V gene: TRBV18; CDR3 length: 16; J gene: TRBJ1-1; D gene: .; CDR3 protein: CASSRTAGLSNTEAFF; CDR3 DNA: TGTGCCAGCTCCCGGACCGCCGGACTGTCGAACACTGAAGCTTTCTTT
V gene: TRBV5-4; CDR3 length: 16; J gene: TRBJ2-5; D gene: .; CDR3 protein: CASSFTPDSQQETQYF; CDR3 DNA: TGTGCCAGCAGCTTCACCCCAGACTCGCAGCAAGAGACCCAGTACTTC
V gene: TRBV5-6; CDR3 length: 17; J gene: TRBJ2-2; D gene: TRBD1; CDR3 protein: CASSLEQGNFNTGELFF; CDR3 DNA: TGTGCCAGCAGCTTGGAACAGGGGAACTTCAACACCGGGGAGCTGTTTTTT
V gene: TRBV6-5; CDR3 length: 14; J gene: TRBJ1-2; D gene: .; CDR3 protein: CASRPAAAVYGYTF; CDR3 DNA: TGTGCCAGCAGACCCGCCGCGGCGGTCTATGGCTACACCTTC
V gene: TRBV19; CDR3 length: 14; J gene: TRBJ2-1; D gene: .; CDR3 protein: CASSTRFRVNEQFF; CDR3 DNA: TGTGCCAGTAGTACGCGGTTTCGAGTCAATGAGCAGTTCTTC
V gene: TRBV6-1; CDR3 length: 14; J gene: TRBJ1-4; D gene: TRBD1; CDR3 protein: CASRWDRGLEKLFF; CDR3 DNA: TGTGCCAGCAGATGGGACAGGGGGCTGGAAAAACTGTTTTTT
V gene: TRBV12-5; CDR3 length: 13; J gene: TRBJ1-1; D gene: .; CDR3 protein: CASGLFGGTEAFF; CDR3 DNA: TGTGCTAGTGGTTTGTTCGGGGGAACTGAAGCTTTCTTT
V gene: TRBV6-4; CDR3 length: 15; J gene: TRBJ2-2; D gene: TRBD1; CDR3 protein: CASSHRGRGTGELFF; CDR3 DNA: TGTGCCAGCAGCCACAGGGGGCGTGGAACCGGGGAGCTGTTTTTT
V gene: TRBV2; CDR3 length: 17; J gene: TRBJ1-1; D gene: .; CDR3 protein: CASTPGGPGFMRSEAFF; CDR3 DNA: TGTGCCAGCACCCCCGGGGGGCCCGGCTTTATGAGATCTGAAGCTTTCTTT
V gene: TRBV7-2; CDR3 length: 14; J gene: TRBJ2-4; D gene: .; CDR3 protein: CASSFTGRDIIQYF; CDR3 DNA: TGTGCCAGCAGCTTTACAGGGAGGGATATCATTCAGTACTTC
V gene: TRBV11-1; CDR3 length: 14; J gene: TRBJ2-5; D gene: TRBD1; CDR3 protein: CASSWPDRGGTQYF; CDR3 DNA: TGTGCCAGCAGCTGGCCCGACAGGGGGGGGACCCAGTACTTC
V gene: TRBV20-1; CDR3 length: 11; J gene: TRBJ1-5; D gene: .; CDR3 protein: CSASNGQPQHF; CDR3 DNA: TGCAGTGCCTCAAACGGGCAGCCCCAGCATTTT
V gene: TRBV6-1; CDR3 length: 14; J gene: TRBJ2-5; D gene: .; CDR3 protein: CASSEKYARETQYF; CDR3 DNA: TGTGCCAGCAGTGAAAAATATGCTAGGGAGACCCAGTACTTC
V gene: TRBV6-1; CDR3 length: 14; J gene: TRBJ1-6; D gene: .; CDR3 protein: CASSENNYNSPLHF; CDR3 DNA: TGTGCCAGCAGTGAAAATAATTATAATTCACCCCTCCACTTT
V gene: TRBV19; CDR3 length: 13; J gene: TRBJ2-7; D gene: .; CDR3 protein: CASSIGGTYEQYF; CDR3 DNA: TGTGCCAGTAGTATAGGCGGAACCTACGAGCAGTACTTC
V gene: TRBV5-4; CDR3 length: 12; J gene: TRBJ1-2; D gene: .; CDR3 protein: CASSSDSYGYTF; CDR3 DNA: TGTGCCAGCAGCTCTGACAGCTATGGCTACACCTTC
V gene: TRBV6-5; CDR3 length: 12; J gene: TRBJ2-7; D gene: TRBD2; CDR3 protein: CASRRGVGEQYF; CDR3 DNA: TGTGCCAGCAGGCGGGGGGTCGGCGAGCAGTACTTC
V gene: TRBV5-1; CDR3 length: 12; J gene: TRBJ2-2; D gene: TRBD2; CDR3 protein: CASGLGTGELFF; CDR3 DNA: TGCGCCAGCGGACTAGGCACCGGGGAGCTGTTTTTT
V gene: TRBV29-1; CDR3 length: 13; J gene: TRBJ1-1; D gene: TRBD1; CDR3 protein: CSVEVSTGTEAFF; CDR3 DNA: TGCAGCGTTGAAGTATCGACAGGGACTGAAGCTTTCTTT
V gene: TRBV6-5; CDR3 length: 15; J gene: TRBJ2-5; D gene: TRBD1; CDR3 protein: CASSYWGQGGETQYF; CDR3 DNA: TGTGCCAGCAGTTACTGGGGACAGGGAGGGGAGACCCAGTACTTC
V gene: TRBV5-4; CDR3 length: 14; J gene: TRBJ2-7; D gene: TRBD1; CDR3 protein: CASSSGQGAGEQYF; CDR3 DNA: TGTGCCAGCAGCTCGGGACAGGGGGCGGGGGAGCAGTACTTC
V gene: TRBV6-6; CDR3 length: 14; J gene: TRBJ1-1; D gene: .; CDR3 protein: CASRGGGQNTEAFF; CDR3 DNA: TGTGCCAGCAGAGGGGGTGGTCAAAACACTGAAGCTTTCTTT
V gene: TRBV6-5; CDR3 length: 13; J gene: TRBJ1-6; D gene: .; CDR3 protein: CASRKNRVSPLHF; CDR3 DNA: TGTGCCAGCAGAAAAAACAGGGTCTCACCCCTCCACTTT
V gene: TRBV7-2; CDR3 length: 13; J gene: TRBJ1-1; D gene: .; CDR3 protein: CASSLTRGTEAFF; CDR3 DNA: TGTGCCAGCAGCTTGACGAGGGGGACTGAAGCTTTCTTT
V gene: TRBV6-4; CDR3 length: 16; J gene: TRBJ2-1; D gene: TRBD1; CDR3 protein: CASSETRQGRGNEQFF; CDR3 DNA: TGTGCCAGCAGTGAAACCCGACAGGGGAGAGGCAATGAGCAGTTCTTC
V gene: TRBV5-4; CDR3 length: 15; J gene: TRBJ2-7; D gene: TRBD2; CDR3 protein: CASSLKRGGPHEQYF; CDR3 DNA: TGTGCCAGCAGCTTGAAACGGGGGGGGCCCCACGAGCAGTACTTC
V gene: TRBV5-4; CDR3 length: 13; J gene: TRBJ2-5; D gene: .; CDR3 protein: CASSLGRGETQYF; CDR3 DNA: TGTGCCAGCAGCTTAGGACGGGGGGAGACCCAGTACTTC
V gene: TRBV14; CDR3 length: 19; J gene: TRBJ2-1; D gene: .; CDR3 protein: CASSQGWGSPVVGYNEQFF; CDR3 DNA: TGTGCCAGCAGCCAAGGATGGGGCAGCCCGGTAGTCGGATACAATGAGCAGTTCTTC
V gene: TRBV2; CDR3 length: 15; J gene: TRBJ1-2; D gene: TRBD1; CDR3 protein: CASSDRTGELTMETF; CDR3 DNA: TGTGCCAGCAGTGATAGGACAGGGGAGCTAACTATGGAGACCTTC
V gene: TRBV13; CDR3 length: 12; J gene: TRBJ2-7; D gene: .; CDR3 protein: CASSLEGSEQYF; CDR3 DNA: TGTGCCAGCAGCTTAGAAGGGAGTGAGCAGTACTTC
V gene: TRBV30; CDR3 length: 18; J gene: TRBJ2-3; D gene: TRBD2; CDR3 protein: CAWNIGTSGGASTDTQYF; CDR3 DNA: TGTGCCTGGAACATAGGGACTAGCGGGGGGGCCAGCACAGATACGCAGTATTTT
V gene: TRBV7-2; CDR3 length: 19; J gene: TRBJ2-6; D gene: TRBD2; CDR3 protein: CASSPRGSGGRSGANVLTF; CDR3 DNA: TGTGCCAGCAGCCCCCGGGGTAGCGGGGGCCGATCTGGGGCCAACGTCCTGACTTTC
V gene: TRBV6-5; CDR3 length: 13; J gene: TRBJ1-2; D gene: TRBD1; CDR3 protein: CASRQGRLDGYTF; CDR3 DNA: TGTGCCAGCAGACAGGGGAGACTAGATGGCTACACCTTC
V gene: TRBV5-1; CDR3 length: 15; J gene: TRBJ2-7; D gene: TRBD1; CDR3 protein: CASSSRQGALYEQYF; CDR3 DNA: TGCGCCAGCAGCTCCCGACAGGGGGCCCTTTACGAGCAGTACTTC
V gene: TRBV28; CDR3 length: 14; J gene: TRBJ2-5; D gene: TRBD2; CDR3 protein: CASSFSGVPGAQYF; CDR3 DNA: TGTGCCAGCAGTTTTAGCGGGGTGCCAGGGGCCCAGTACTTC
V gene: TRBV30; CDR3 length: 13; J gene: TRBJ1-3; D gene: TRBD1; CDR3 protein: CAWRTTGANTIYF; CDR3 DNA: TGTGCCTGGAGGACTACAGGGGCCAACACCATATATTTT
V gene: TRBV29-1; CDR3 length: 13; J gene: TRBJ2-7; D gene: TRBD1; CDR3 protein: CSVVMTGAGEQYF; CDR3 DNA: TGCAGCGTCGTCATGACAGGGGCTGGGGAGCAGTACTTC
V gene: TRBV5-1; CDR3 length: 15; J gene: TRBJ1-5; D gene: TRBD1; CDR3 protein: CASSFGTDSNQPQHF; CDR3 DNA: TGCGCCAGCAGCTTTGGGACAGATAGCAATCAGCCCCAGCATTTT
V gene: TRBV18; CDR3 length: 16; J gene: TRBJ2-2; D gene: TRBD2; CDR3 protein: CASSPPWEGRTGELFF; CDR3 DNA: TGTGCCAGCTCACCACCGTGGGAGGGGCGGACCGGGGAGCTGTTTTTT
V gene: TRBV6-5; CDR3 length: 16; J gene: TRBJ1-6; D gene: .; CDR3 protein: CASSYSSFSYNSPLHF; CDR3 DNA: TGTGCCAGCAGTTACTCGAGCTTCTCCTATAATTCACCCCTCCACTTT
V gene: TRBV5-4; CDR3 length: 15; J gene: TRBJ1-3; D gene: .; CDR3 protein: CASSLQGLGGNTIYF; CDR3 DNA: TGTGCCAGCAGCTTACAGGGTCTAGGCGGAAACACCATATATTTT
V gene: TRBV7-2; CDR3 length: 15; J gene: TRBJ2-3; D gene: TRBD1; CDR3 protein: CASSFRPTGGDTQYF; CDR3 DNA: TGTGCCAGCAGCTTCCGTCCTACAGGGGGGGATACGCAGTATTTT